The rows below give T cell receptor beta chains drawn from one sample of a study of Graves' ophthalmopathy and Graves' hyperthyroidism. TCRdb re-called the multiplex PCR reads with MiXCR, one entry per CDR3 protein. The sample holds about 500,000 distinct CDR3 sequences, about 40% seen once. Sequencing was done on a sample of peripheral blood or thyroid tissue (not recorded which). The source of these receptors is an adult man with Graves' hyperthyroidism. Each CDR3 is given with its conserved first and last residue. A D gene is named only where the DNA matches it firmly. Not every row has a clone size; where given, it reads once, few, many or a size class.

clone_size j_call v_call d_call cdr3_nt cdr3_aa
many TRBJ2-3 TRBV10-3 . TGTGCCATCAGTGAGTCAGGAGATACGCAGTATTTT CAISESGDTQYF
. TRBJ2-1 TRBV29-1 TRBD1 TGCAGCGTTCCTCCGGGACAGGGGCCCTACAATGAGCAGTTCTTC CSVPPGQGPYNEQFF
. TRBJ2-5 TRBV20-1 TRBD1 TGCAGTGCTAGAGATTTAGGGACAGGGAGCCAGTACTTC CSARDLGTGSQYF
many TRBJ2-7 TRBV28 TRBD1 TGTGCCAGCAGGACAGGGGGGGGTTTTTACGAGCAGTACTTC CASRTGGGFYEQYF
many TRBJ1-1 TRBV12-3/TRBV12-4 TRBD1 TGTGCCAGCAGGGAACGGGACAGGGAGACCACTGAAGCTTTCTTT CASRERDRETTEAFF
. TRBJ1-2 TRBV9 . TGTGCCAGCAGCGACCCCCCGGGAAAGGGCTATGGCTACACCTTC CASSDPPGKGYGYTF
. TRBJ2-5 TRBV9 . TGTGCCAGCAGCGTTGGAGACCAAGAGACCCAGTACTTC CASSVGDQETQYF
many TRBJ2-7 TRBV5-1 TRBD1 TGCGCCAGCAGCTCCGAAATCACCGGGACAGCCTACGAGCAGTACTTC CASSSEITGTAYEQYF
many TRBJ2-5 TRBV7-8 . TGTGCCAGCAGCTCAGACTGGGGTCGGGAGACCCAGTACTTC CASSSDWGRETQYF
. TRBJ1-6 TRBV11-2 . TGTGCCAGCAGCTTTTCGATGGGGGGCCCGGGTTCACCCCTCCACTTT CASSFSMGGPGSPLHF
. TRBJ1-5 TRBV7-3 TRBD1 TGTGCCAGCAGCTTTTCCGGGACAGGGGACAGTCAGCCCCAGCATTTT CASSFSGTGDSQPQHF
. TRBJ2-1 TRBV7-2 . TGTGCCAGCAGCCAAGGAACACTTGAGCAGTTCTTC CASSQGTLEQFF
many TRBJ1-1 TRBV7-2 . TGTGCCAGCAGCCAGGACCTGGCAGGGGACACTGAAGCTTTCTTT CASSQDLAGDTEAFF
many TRBJ1-2 TRBV20-1 . TGCAGTGCTAGTAAGGACAGTGACTATGGCTACACCTTC CSASKDSDYGYTF
many TRBJ2-7 TRBV10-3 . TGTGCCACCTCGACAGTAACCTACGAGCAGTACTTC CATSTVTYEQYF
many TRBJ1-1 TRBV29-1 . TGCAGCGCGGGGCACAGGGCGGACACTGAAGCTTTCTTT CSAGHRADTEAFF
few TRBJ1-1 TRBV5-1 . TGCGCCAGCAGCTTTTCCTGGCCCCCCCAAGGACACACCACTGAAGCTTTCTTT CASSFSWPPQGHTTEAFF
. TRBJ1-5 TRBV15 TRBD1 TGTGCCACCCGGACAGGGGAAGGCAATCAGCCCCAGCATTTT CATRTGEGNQPQHF
. TRBJ2-5 TRBV6-1 TRBD2 TGTGCCAGCAGTGAGGTCGAGGCGGGAGGAGAGACCCAGTACTTC CASSEVEAGGETQYF
few TRBJ2-7 TRBV29-1 TRBD2 TGCAGCGTTGGAAATAGGCTAGCGGCCTACGAGCAGTACTTC CSVGNRLAAYEQYF
few TRBJ2-2 TRBV7-9 TRBD1 TGTGCCAGCACCTTTCCGGGACAGGGAGATTCCAATGTCCCCGGGGAGCTGTTTTTT CASTFPGQGDSNVPGELFF
few TRBJ2-1 TRBV7-9 . TGTGCCAGCAGCTTGTATCGAGGAGCTCACAATGAGCAGTTCTTC CASSLYRGAHNEQFF
once TRBJ2-2 TRBV7-3 . TGTGCCAGCTCACCGCGGGACTTCGGAGCTGTGAACACCGGGGAGCTGTTTTTT CASSPRDFGAVNTGELFF
. TRBJ1-5 TRBV5-4 . TGTGCCAGCAGCTTGGGGGGAACCCTTATCAATCAGCCCCAGCATTTT CASSLGGTLINQPQHF
many TRBJ2-7 TRBV5-8 . TGTGCCAGCAGCTCGGGGGTGGACAGGAGATACTACGAGCAGTACTTC CASSSGVDRRYYEQYF
many TRBJ1-2 TRBV11-2 . TGTGCCAGCAGCTCCGGGACACATGGCTACACCTTC CASSSGTHGYTF
. TRBJ1-4 TRBV7-6 . TGTGCCAGCAGCTTATATGCGGGACACGAGGAAAAACTGTTTTTT CASSLYAGHEEKLFF
. TRBJ2-1 TRBV20-1 TRBD2 TGCAGTGCTAGAGATGCCGGGGGGGGAGGGGATGAGCAGTTCTTC CSARDAGGGGDEQFF
many TRBJ1-2 TRBV14 TRBD1 TGTGCCAGCAGCCAAGGGGACAGGGGATTCAACTATGGCTACACCTTC CASSQGDRGFNYGYTF
. TRBJ2-2 TRBV7-9 . TGTGCCACATCGAGCCCAGGGGCGCAGACCGGGGAGCTGTTTTTT CATSSPGAQTGELFF
many TRBJ1-1 TRBV19 . TGTGCCAGTAGTATAGTAGGCCAGGGGATCACTGAAGCTTTCTTT CASSIVGQGITEAFF
. TRBJ2-7 TRBV9 TRBD2 TGTGCTAGAGGGACTAGCGGATTCCTTTACGAGCAGTACTTC CARGTSGFLYEQYF
many TRBJ1-2 TRBV12-3/TRBV12-4 TRBD1 TGTGCCAGCAGTCGGGGACAGGGAGGTAACTATGGCTACACCTTC CASSRGQGGNYGYTF
many TRBJ1-3 TRBV7-9 . TGTGCCAGCAGCCCCCCGTCCTGGAGCATTCCTGACTCTGGAAACACCATATATTTT CASSPPSWSIPDSGNTIYF
. TRBJ2-7 TRBV7-2 . TGTGCCAGCAGCTTAACCCCGTCCCACGAGCAGTACTTC CASSLTPSHEQYF
many TRBJ2-2 TRBV5-1 . TGTGCCAGCAGCTTGGTGTTCGGGGAGCTGTTTTTT CASSLVFGELFF
. TRBJ1-6 TRBV6-1 . TGTGCCAGCAACGCGGACATATATAATTCACCCCTCCACTTT CASNADIYNSPLHF
. TRBJ2-3 TRBV20-1 TRBD2 TGCAGTGCTAGAGACACTAGCGAGGCAGATACGCAGTATTTT CSARDTSEADTQYF
. TRBJ2-2 TRBV7-9 . TGTGCCAGCAGCCCTCAGGGACACACCGGGGAGCTGTTTTTT CASSPQGHTGELFF
many TRBJ2-2 TRBV12-3/TRBV12-4 TRBD1 TGTGCCAGCAGTTTAAGCGGGACAGGGACCGGGGAGCTGTTTTTT CASSLSGTGTGELFF
many TRBJ2-2 TRBV6-5 . TGTGCCAGCAGTTACGGGGGCACGAACACCGGGGAGCTGTTTTTT CASSYGGTNTGELFF
few TRBJ2-7 TRBV27 TRBD2 TGTGCCAGCAGACAGAGCGGGATAGGGGCCTACGAGCAGTACTTC CASRQSGIGAYEQYF
. TRBJ2-6 TRBV19 TRBD2 TGTGCCAGTTTAGCGGGGGGCACAGGGGCCAACGTCCTGACTTTC CASLAGGTGANVLTF
. TRBJ2-7 TRBV24-1 TRBD2 TGTGCCACCAGTGATTTTAGCGGGGGAATCAATGAGCAGTACTTC CATSDFSGGINEQYF
few TRBJ1-6 TRBV11-2 . TGTGCCAGCAGCTTAGATTGGCAGGGAGGCCCCGCTAATTCACCCCTCCACTTT CASSLDWQGGPANSPLHF
many TRBJ2-6 TRBV7-3 . TGTGCCAGCAGCCCCCAGGGGACCTACATCAACTCCGGGGCCAACGTCCTGACTTTC CASSPQGTYINSGANVLTF
many TRBJ1-5 TRBV24-1 TRBD1 TGTGCCACCAGTGATGACAGGGGGCGTTACAATCAGCCCCAGCATTTT CATSDDRGRYNQPQHF
few TRBJ1-1 TRBV6-1 TRBD1 TGTGCCAGCAGTAACTCCGGGACAGGGGGTTTCACTGAAGCTTTCTTT CASSNSGTGGFTEAFF
once TRBJ2-7 TRBV29-1 TRBD1 TGCAGCGTGCGCCCCGGGACAGGTTCCTACGAGCAGTACTTC CSVRPGTGSYEQYF
many TRBJ2-2 TRBV29-1 TRBD2 TGCAGCGTTGTCGCTAGCGGGGCCGGGGAGCTGTTTTTT CSVVASGAGELFF
few TRBJ1-2 TRBV20-1 . TGCAGTGCCACCACGTCTGGGAACTATGGCTACACCTTC CSATTSGNYGYTF